The 23 T cell receptor beta chains given below trace back to one sample, sequenced in a study of blood T cell repertoires in COVID-19. The repertoire was sequenced with immunoSEQ multiplex PCR; TCRdb's copy has only in-frame clones and lacks some. The table includes 100,000 to 150,000 clones, more than 85% detected once. Material for sequencing was peripheral blood. Receptors were obtained from a man aged 55-75 years with COVID-19, enrolled during active disease.

V is TRBV19 and J is TRBJ1-5; D is unresolved. The V end lost 8 bases, the J end lost 2 bases, and 10 bases lay between the germline ends. The CDR3 loop spans 13 amino acids. Germline loops: CDR1 LNHDA, CDR2 SQIVND (reference sequence). CDR3 region: CASLSQGNQPQHF. CDR3 sequence (DNA): TGTGCCAGTCTTTCCCAGGGCAATCAGCCCCAGCATTTT.

The V call is TRBV9, the J call TRBJ1-3; unclear D gene. The ends were cut back, 4 bases at V and 0 bases at J, with 14 bases in the middle. The germline V gene encodes CDR1 SGDLS and CDR2 YYNGEE. This CDR3 has 16 residues. In nucleotides, the CDR3 is TGTGCCAGCAGCCTCCGGGGTCTTGCCTCTGGAAACACCATATATTTT. Translating gives CASSLRGLASGNTIYF.

V is TRBV6-5 and J is TRBJ1-6, with no clear D. This CDR3 is built from 16 residues. Germline values: CDR1 MNHEY, CDR2 SVGAGI. V lost 0 bases to trimming and J lost 7 bases, with 13 bases between them. The chain's CDR3 is CASSYSRSRKNSPLHF. The CDR3 coding sequence is TGTGCCAGCAGTTACTCTAGAAGCAGGAAAAATTCACCCCTCCACTTT.

The V call is TRBV28, the J call TRBJ2-7; a weak D match, TRBD2 (6 bases). The CDR3 has 14 residues. The V and J ends lost 1 base and 6 bases respectively, with 13 bases between them. CDR1 and CDR2 from the germline V gene are MDHEN and SYDVKM. The CDR3 sequence is CASSLSFPGLEQYF. CDR3 bases: TGTGCCAGCAGTTTATCTTTTCCGGGACTCGAGCAGTACTTC.

The rearrangement joins TRBV28 to TRBJ1-5; D may be TRBD1 (5 bases). Germline V CDR1 and CDR2: MDHEN, SYDVKM. V was cut by 10 bases and J by 1 base, with 11 bases left in between. The CDR3 is 13 amino acids. CDR3 sequence (DNA): TGTGCCACCTGGCGACAGAGCAATCAGCCCCAGCATTTT. Residues: CATWRQSNQPQHF.

This clone was seen only a few times. V and J are TRBV4-2 and TRBJ1-3, with 9 bases fitting TRBD1. V gave up 5 bases and J gave up 1 base; unmatched junction bases: 6. Germline V CDR1 and CDR2: LGHNA, YNFKEQ. The CDR3 has 16 amino acids. This CDR3 reads CASSAGTGSSGNTIYF. Written as DNA, the CDR3 is TGTGCCAGCAGCGCAGGGACAGGGTCTTCTGGAAACACCATATATTTT.

The rearrangement uses TRBV6-2 or TRBV6-3 and TRBJ2-1; 7 bases align to TRBD2. CDR1 MNHEY and CDR2 SVGEGT come from the germline V gene. V lost 3 bases and J lost 7; bases outside the gene matches: 12. The CDR3 contains 16 residues. The CDR3 bases are TGTGCCAGCAGTTATCTCGAGCTAGCGGTTTTGAATGAGCAGTTCTTC. As protein: CASSYLELAVLNEQFF.

The chain employs TRBV7-2 and TRBJ1-3, with a possible D match to TRBD1 (5 bases). Per germline, CDR1 SGHTA and CDR2 FQGNSA. V lost 6 bases and J lost 0, with 12 bases in between. The CDR3 runs 15 residues. The CDR3 loop is CASRGRGNSGNTIYF. As DNA, the CDR3 is TGTGCCAGCAGGGGGAGGGGAAACTCTGGAAACACCATATATTTT.

The chain links TRBV5-1 to TRBJ1-1; 9 bases align to TRBD1. Germline values: CDR1 SGHRS, CDR2 YFSETQ. The CDR3 covers 14 residues. V gave up 4 bases and J gave up 4 bases; unmatched junction bases: 5. CDR3 sequence reads: CASSRTGEGTEAFF. The CDR3 coding sequence is TGCGCCAGCAGCAGGACAGGGGAGGGCACTGAAGCTTTCTTT.

V usage is TRBV9 and J usage is TRBJ1-5; the D is unclear. The CDR3 is made up of 15 amino acids. Germline CDR1 reads SGDLS; CDR2 reads YYNGEE. V shed 0 bases and J shed 0 bases, with 7 bases lying between them. The CDR3 DNA reads TGTGCCAGCAGCGTAGACGTAGATAGCAATCAGCCCCAGCATTTT. It specifies CASSVDVDSNQPQHF.

The J gene is TRBJ2-7, the V gene TRBV7-9; no clear D gene. Germline assignment: CDR1 SEHNR and CDR2 FQNEAQ (reference sequence). Trimming took off 1 base at V and 0 bases at J, with 7 bases between the two ends. The length of the CDR3 is 14 residues. CDR3 amino acids: CASSLGAVSYEQYF. The CDR3 coding sequence is TGTGCCAGCAGCTTAGGGGCAGTCTCCTACGAGCAGTACTTC.

CDR3 sequence reads: CASSIGVGQINEKLFF. The CDR3 DNA follows: TGTGCCAGTAGTATCGGCGTCGGACAGATAAATGAAAAACTGTTTTTT. This chain connects TRBV19 to TRBJ1-4, with TRBD1 as a possible D gene (6 bases). V lost 3 bases and J 5 bases, leaving 16 bases between the germline ends. Germline CDR1 reads LNHDA; CDR2 reads SQIVND (reference sequence). The CDR3 sequence is 16 residues long.

The V and J genes are TRBV7-6 and TRBJ2-5; 10 bases fit TRBD2. Germline V gene sequence: CDR1 SGHVS, CDR2 FNYEAQ. This CDR3 spans 17 amino acids. V shed 5 bases and J 2 bases; nucleotides not matched to a gene: 11. CDR3 in amino acids: CASSPRVQAGGQETQYF. CDR3 in DNA: TGTGCCAGCAGCCCCCGAGTTCAAGCGGGGGGGCAAGAGACCCAGTACTTC.

The chain links TRBV5-4 to TRBJ1-4, with 9 positions matching TRBD1. CDR1 SGHNT and CDR2 YYREEE come from the germline V gene (reference sequence). With V trimmed by 0 bases and J by 4 bases, 4 bases remained unmatched. The CDR3 is 16 residues long. The DNA for the CDR3 is TGTGCCAGCAGCTTGGACAGGGGGCAGGGTAATGAAAAACTGTTTTTT. It yields the protein CASSLDRGQGNEKLFF.

The chain combines TRBV7-2 with TRBJ2-5; 9 bases are a match to TRBD2. Losses at the gene ends were 2 bases for V and 5 bases for J; bases not matched to a gene: 15. Per the germline V gene, CDR1 is SGHTA and CDR2 is FQGNSA. The CDR3 contains 18 residues. This CDR3 reads CASSLMVTSGPSQETQYF. The CDR3 DNA reads as TGTGCCAGCAGCTTAATGGTAACTAGCGGGCCTTCTCAGGAGACCCAGTACTTC.

The chain is built from TRBV5-5 and TRBJ1-3; no firm D call. Deletions cut 4 bases from V and 2 bases from J, with 10 bases between. This CDR3 region has 14 residues. Germline values: CDR1 SGHKS, CDR2 YYEKEE (reference sequence). CDR3 nucleotide sequence: TGTGCCAGCAGCGTACTTGGGCCTGGAAACACCATATATTTT. Residues: CASSVLGPGNTIYF.

This rearrangement joins TRBV6-5 to TRBJ1-2; 11 bases agree with TRBD1. V was pared by 2 bases and J by 2 bases, with 4 bases of the junction left unmatched. The CDR3 loop spans 16 amino acids. The germline gives CDR1 MNHEY, CDR2 SVGAGI. This chain's CDR3 is CASSYVRTGGNYGYTF. For the CDR3, the DNA is TGTGCCAGCAGTTACGTCCGGACAGGGGGCAACTATGGCTACACCTTC.

The CDR3 coding sequence is TGTGCCAGCAGTGAAGGTCTGAACACCGGGGAGCTGTTTTTT. Its protein product is CASSEGLNTGELFF. The chain combines TRBV2 with TRBJ2-2; D is unclear. This CDR3 has 14 residues. The V and J ends lost 1 base and 1 base respectively, with 4 bases between them. Germline V gene sequence: CDR1 SNHLY, CDR2 FYNNEI.

The sample holds a few counts of this clone. V and J are TRBV5-6 and TRBJ1-5; D is possibly TRBD1 (6 bases). The V end was cut by 2 bases, the J end by 2 bases, with 11 bases between. Germline loops: CDR1 SGHDT, CDR2 YYEEEE. CDR3 length: 15 amino acids. The CDR3 loop reads CASSFRGAGNQPQHF. CDR3 sequence (DNA): TGTGCCAGCAGCTTTCGGGGGGCAGGCAATCAGCCCCAGCATTTT.

J is TRBJ1-2 and V is TRBV5-1; D perhaps matches TRBD1 (5 bases). Trimming left V 5 bases short and J 4 bases short, with 12 bases between. Per the germline V gene, CDR1 is SGHRS and CDR2 is YFSETQ. The CDR3 runs 13 residues. The CDR3 DNA reads as TGCGCCAGCAGTTATACAGGTACCTATGGCTACACCTTC. Translation: CASSYTGTYGYTF.

V is TRBV19 and J is TRBJ1-5, with a weak D call TRBD1 (6 bases). Trimming cost V 4 bases and J 5 bases, with 18 bases left between them. The CDR3 consists of 16 residues. CDR1 and CDR2 from the germline V gene are LNHDA and SQIVND (reference sequence). CDR3 protein: CASSNIAPRGDQPQHF. The CDR3 DNA is TGTGCCAGTAGTAATATTGCCCCCAGGGGTGATCAGCCCCAGCATTTT.

The gene calls are TRBV19 and TRBJ2-5; TRBD2 matches at 12 bases. The V and J ends lost 3 bases and 2 bases, in that order; junction bases with no gene match: 1. Germline V gene sequence: CDR1 LNHDA, CDR2 SQIVND (reference sequence). This CDR3 has 15 residues. In DNA, the CDR3 is TGTGCCAGTAGTATTCTAGCGGGGGGGCAAGAGACCCAGTACTTC. It codes for CASSILAGGQETQYF.

This chain uses TRBV19 with TRBJ1-1, with D maybe TRBD1 (6 bases). The CDR3 contains 16 residues. Germline values: CDR1 LNHDA, CDR2 SQIVND (reference sequence). Trimming removed 3 bases at V and 6 bases at J, with 20 bases between. The CDR3 sequence is CASSILSRQAVAEAFF. The CDR3 DNA reads TGTGCCAGTAGTATTTTATCCCGACAGGCGGTGGCTGAAGCTTTCTTT.